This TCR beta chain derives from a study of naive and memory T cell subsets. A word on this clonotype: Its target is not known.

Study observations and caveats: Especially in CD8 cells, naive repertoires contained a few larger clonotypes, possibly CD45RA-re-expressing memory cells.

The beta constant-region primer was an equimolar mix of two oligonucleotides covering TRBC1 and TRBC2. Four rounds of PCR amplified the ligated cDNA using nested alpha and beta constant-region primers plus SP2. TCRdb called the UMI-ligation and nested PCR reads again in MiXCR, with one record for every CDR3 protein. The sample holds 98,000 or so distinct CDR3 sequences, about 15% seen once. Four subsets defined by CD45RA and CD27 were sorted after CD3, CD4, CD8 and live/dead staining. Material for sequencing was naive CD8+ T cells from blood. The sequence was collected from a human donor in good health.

The CDR3 reads CASTLTYGDTQYF. For the CDR3, the DNA is TGTGCCAGCACCCTAACATACGGAGATACGCAGTATTTT. V is TRBV7-9 and J is TRBJ2-3; D unclear. The CDR3 has 13 amino acids. CDR1 is SEHNR and CDR2 is FQNEAQ in the germline V gene (reference sequence). Trimming took off 7 bases at V and 5 bases at J, with 13 bases between the two ends.